This passage covers 11 T cell receptor beta chains from one sample sequenced in a study of CD8 T cells in ankylosing spondylitis. TCRdb reprocessed the 5' RACE reads via MiXCR and lists one record per CDR3 protein. The sample contains 200,000 to 250,000 distinct CDR3 sequences, around a quarter of which appear only once. Sequencing was carried out using blood, either unsorted or a sorted T cell fraction (not recorded which). The receptors come from a male donor with ankylosing spondylitis or in good health (not recorded which).

This clonotype was detected ten times or more. For the CDR3, the DNA is TGCAGTGCTAGACCTGCCTCGGCGGCCAAAAACATTCAGTACTTC. The encoded protein is CSARPASAAKNIQYF. The chain combines TRBV20-1 with TRBJ2-4; D remains unclear. CDR1 DFQATT and CDR2 SNEGSKA come from the germline V gene (reference sequence). Between the trimmed V and J ends, which lost 2 bases and 1 base, there was a span of 12 bases. The CDR3 sequence is 15 residues long.

J is TRBJ2-5 and V is TRBV5-1; D possibly matches TRBD1 or TRBD2 (6 bases each). This CDR3 comprises 16 residues. Per germline, CDR1 SGHRS and CDR2 YFSETQ. Trimming cost V 0 bases and J 5 bases, with 17 bases left between them. The CDR3, as DNA: TGCGCCAGCAGCTTGGCCGCTCCGGGGGCCGGGGAGACCCAGTACTTC. It encodes CASSLAAPGAGETQYF.

This chain links TRBV5-6 with TRBJ2-1; D assignment may be TRBD1 or TRBD2 (6 bases each). Germline V gene data show CDR1 as SGHDT and CDR2 as YYEEEE. CDR3 length: 16 amino acids. The germline V and J ends were trimmed by 0 bases and 5 bases, with 15 bases remaining between them. In DNA form, the CDR3 reads TGTGCCAGCAGCTTGGCGGGGCGGAGGGGGGACAATGAGCAGTTCTTC. It specifies CASSLAGRRGDNEQFF.

This clonotype was picked up a small number of times. The chain joins TRBV10-3 to TRBJ2-7; D possibly corresponds to TRBD2 (5 bases). This CDR3 has 15 residues. Trimming stripped 1 base from V and 1 base from J, with 11 bases between. Germline V lookup: CDR1 ENHRY, CDR2 SYGVKD. The CDR3 DNA reads TGTGCCATCAGTGAGTTCTCTCGGGGTTCCTACGAGCAGTACTTC. Protein sequence: CAISEFSRGSYEQYF.

The rearrangement uses TRBV7-2 and TRBJ2-5, with D hard to call. CDR1 and CDR2 from the germline V gene are SGHTA and FQGNSA. This CDR3 has 15 residues. Trimming removed 2 bases from V and 1 base from J, with 11 bases in between. The CDR3 nucleotides are TGTGCCAGCAGCTTAAGTGGGTCCGTCCAAGAGACCCAGTACTTC. It codes for CASSLSGSVQETQYF.

In its sample, this clonotype was seen many times. V is TRBV5-1 and J is TRBJ1-2; no definite D call. This CDR3 region has 14 residues. With 5 bases removed from V and 1 base from J, the gap between germline ends came to 12 bases. Germline V lookup: CDR1 SGHRS, CDR2 YFSETQ. This CDR3 is CASSPIGDNYGYTF. In DNA, the CDR3 is TGCGCCAGCAGTCCCATCGGGGATAACTATGGCTACACCTTC.

This clonotype is deemed medium-sized. CDR3 loop: CSVTGRRTDTQYF. CDR3 nucleotides: TGCAGCGTTACAGGGCGTCGCACAGATACGCAGTATTTT. The rearrangement uses TRBV29-1 and TRBJ2-3; D perhaps matches TRBD1 (6 bases). Trimming pared 5 bases from V and 1 base from J, leaving 10 bases between. This CDR3 comprises 13 residues. The germline V gene encodes CDR1 SQVTM and CDR2 ANQGSEA.

This clonotype was detected ten times or more. CDR3: CASSLNRQGTEAFF. CDR3 nucleotides: TGTGCCAGCAGCTTAAATAGGCAGGGGACTGAAGCTTTCTTT. The J gene is TRBJ1-1, the V gene TRBV7-8, with D perhaps matching TRBD1 (6 bases). Germline V gives CDR1 SGHVS, CDR2 FQNEAQ. Trimming stripped 2 bases from V and 5 bases from J, with 12 bases between. The CDR3 contains 14 residues.

This clonotype was observed at least ten times. V gene TRBV7-3 combines with J gene TRBJ2-1, with 12 positions matching TRBD2. The CDR3 length is 14 residues. V lost 5 bases and J lost 9; bases outside the gene matches: 5. Germline CDR1 SGHTA, CDR2 FQGTGA. Written as DNA, the CDR3 is TGTGCCAGCAGCCGGACTAGCGGGAAGGGTGAGCAGTTCTTC. Encoded protein: CASSRTSGKGEQFF. Drawing the rest from reference TRBV7-3 and TRBJ2-1, the complete variable domain is GAGVSQTPSNKVTEKGKYVELRCDPISGHTALYWYRQSLGQGPEFLIYFQGTGAADDSGLPNDRFFAVRPEGSVSTLKIQRTERGDSAVYLCASSRTSGKGEQFFGPGTRLTVL.

This clonotype has more than one count but fewer than ten. V is TRBV29-1 and J is TRBJ2-7, with D maybe TRBD2 (5 bases). Germline V lookup: CDR1 SQVTM, CDR2 ANQGSEA. V was trimmed by 4 bases and J by 2 bases, leaving 18 bases between them. The CDR3 is 15 residues long. CDR3 sequence (DNA): TGCAGCGTTGGAGGTGGTAGCGACTCCCCCTACGAGCAGTACTTC. It specifies CSVGGGSDSPYEQYF.

This clonotype has at least ten counts. The J gene is TRBJ2-1, the V gene TRBV6-2 or TRBV6-3; the match to TRBD2 covers 11 bases. CDR3 length equals 15 residues. V was clipped by 7 bases and J by 7 bases; unmatched bases: 9. Germline CDR1 reads MNHEY; CDR2 reads SVGEGT. In DNA, the CDR3 is TGTGCCAGCACCCCGCTAGGACTAGCGGGTAATGAGCAGTTCTTC. It encodes CASTPLGLAGNEQFF.